This passage covers 30 T cell receptor beta chains from one sample sequenced in a study of cytomegalovirus exposure and HLA in healthy donors. PCR involved 60 Vbeta and 13 Jbeta primers. Sequencing used immunoSEQ multiplex PCR; TCRdb keeps in-frame clones, though not all of them. The sample contains 100,000 to 150,000 clones, about 74% of which appear only once. The sequenced sample was PBMCs. The receptors were sampled from a man aged 30 to 39 in good health and CMV-seronegative.

V is TRBV11-2 and J is TRBJ2-1; 11 bases fit TRBD2. Trimming cost V 4 bases and J 6 bases; bases outside gene matches: 8. Germline CDR1 and CDR2: SGHAT and FQNNGV. The CDR3 has 16 amino acids. This chain's CDR3 is CASSSRLAGLFNEQFF. CDR3 in DNA: TGTGCCAGCAGCTCTAGACTAGCGGGATTATTCAATGAGCAGTTCTTC.

In DNA form, the CDR3 reads TGTGCCAGCTCAGGCGCCCTACAGGGAACTCGGGGAGAGACCCAGTACTTC. Translated: CASSGALQGTRGETQYF. V gene TRBV18 combines with J gene TRBJ2-5; possible D gene TRBD1, 6 bases. Trimming stripped 5 bases from V and 4 bases from J, with 23 bases between. The germline V gene has CDR1 KGHSH and CDR2 LQKENI. The CDR3 length is 17 residues.

The rearrangement joins TRBV28 to TRBJ1-2, with 12 bases lining up with TRBD1. There are 17 residues in the CDR3. V dropped 5 bases and J dropped 0; count of bases not matched to a gene: 7. The germline gives CDR1 MDHEN, CDR2 SYDVKM. The CDR3, as DNA: TGTGCCAGCAGTGCCGGGACAGGGGGCGCCTCTAACTATGGCTACACCTTC. It is translated as CASSAGTGGASNYGYTF.

The chain combines TRBV14 with TRBJ2-7; the D is unclear. This CDR3 contains 13 residues. CDR1 SGHDN and CDR2 FVKESK come from the germline V gene. V lost 3 bases to trimming and J lost 0 bases, with 6 bases between them. Here the CDR3 DNA reads TGTGCCAGCAGCCACCGGGTCTCCTACGAGCAGTACTTC. Translation: CASSHRVSYEQYF.

This chain links TRBV27 with TRBJ2-7; 7 bases align to TRBD1. The CDR3 contains 15 residues. The V segment lost 1 base and the J segment 0 bases; nucleotides outside the gene matches: 3. CDR1 and CDR2 from the germline V gene are MNHEY and SMNVEV (reference sequence). DNA of the CDR3: TGTGCCAGCAGTTTATGGGGACAGACCTCCTACGAGCAGTACTTC. Translating it yields CASSLWGQTSYEQYF.

The V call is TRBV9, the J call TRBJ1-3, with 8 positions matching TRBD1. Germline V lookup: CDR1 SGDLS, CDR2 YYNGEE. This CDR3 is 15 amino acids long. Unmatched junction bases numbered 10, after V lost 7 bases and J lost 4 bases. CDR3 nucleotides: TGTGCCAGCCAAATCGGACAGGGCCCAGGAAACACCATATATTTT. Translated: CASQIGQGPGNTIYF.

This clone has a single count. The chain employs TRBV5-6 and TRBJ2-3; perhaps TRBD2 as D (5 bases). The CDR3 totals 15 residues. The V gene lost 1 base and the J gene lost 1 base, with 10 bases spanning the gap. Germline CDR1 and CDR2: SGHDT and YYEEEE. The CDR3 loop reads CASSLNGVGTDTQYF. The CDR3 nucleotides are TGTGCCAGCAGCTTGAACGGGGTGGGCACAGATACGCAGTATTTT.

The chain carries TRBV27 and TRBJ1-2; D is perhaps TRBD1 (5 bases). The CDR3 has 17 amino acids. Germline CDR1 MNHEY, CDR2 SMNVEV (reference sequence). V was clipped by 2 bases and J by 3 bases, with 19 bases between them. CDR3 nucleotides: TGTGCCAGCAGTTTAGGGGCCTCAGGGCCCATAGACTATGGCTACACCTTC. Its protein product is CASSLGASGPIDYGYTF.

The chain is built from TRBV10-3 and TRBJ2-3; TRBD1 matches 9 bases. Germline lookup yields CDR1 ENHRY and CDR2 SYGVKD. The CDR3 contains 15 residues. Trimming at V came to 5 bases and at J to 0 bases, leaving 3 bases not matched to a gene. Here the CDR3 reads CAISSGTGSTDTQYF. The CDR3 DNA is TGTGCCATCAGTTCCGGGACAGGGAGCACAGATACGCAGTATTTT.

V usage is TRBV5-1 and J usage is TRBJ1-2; 7 nucleotides line up with TRBD1. After removal of 4 bases from V and 4 bases from J, the junction contained 7 bases not matched to a gene. This CDR3 is 14 amino acids long. Germline V lookup: CDR1 SGHRS, CDR2 YFSETQ. For the CDR3, the DNA is TGCGCCAGCAGCGTTGACAGGGAGCGCTATGGCTACACCTTC. Protein: CASSVDRERYGYTF.

This rearrangement joins TRBV6-1 to TRBJ2-7; D is possibly TRBD2 (6 bases). Germline CDR1 MNHNS, CDR2 SASEGT. V gave up 8 bases and J gave up 1 base, with 12 bases separating them. CDR3 size: 13 residues. CDR3 loop: CASETSSSYEQYF. The CDR3 nucleotides are TGTGCCAGCGAAACTAGCAGTTCCTACGAGCAGTACTTC.

The V and J genes are TRBV6-5 and TRBJ2-7; TRBD1 agrees at 11 bases. V shed 0 bases, J shed 5 bases, and the junction held 6 bases outside the gene matches. CDR3 length equals 16 residues. Looked up from germline, CDR1 is MNHEY and CDR2 is SVGAGI. The CDR3 loop reads CASSYSGGTGGHEQYF. CDR3 coding DNA: TGTGCCAGCAGTTACTCGGGTGGGACAGGGGGGCACGAGCAGTACTTC.

The V and J genes are TRBV2 and TRBJ2-1, with 9 bases lining up with TRBD1. This CDR3 region has 14 residues. V was clipped by 11 bases and J by 9 bases; unmatched bases: 14. The germline CDR1 and CDR2 sequences are SNHLY and FYNNEI. CDR3 protein: CASKGTGKVAEQFF. The CDR3 DNA follows: TGTGCCTCAAAAGGGACAGGGAAGGTCGCTGAGCAGTTCTTC.

The chain recombines TRBV7-9 with TRBJ1-6; D ambiguous. Germline loops: CDR1 SEHNR, CDR2 FQNEAQ (reference sequence). The CDR3 is made up of 15 amino acids. Trimming left V 1 base short and J 10 bases short, with 14 bases between. The CDR3 reads CASSLESGGNSPLHF. CDR3 bases: TGTGCCAGCAGCTTAGAATCGGGTGGAAACTCACCCCTCCACTTT.

This clone has only a few counts. The rearrangement links TRBV2 to TRBJ1-2; the match to TRBD1 covers 11 bases. Germline loops: CDR1 SNHLY, CDR2 FYNNEI. The V and J ends lost 6 bases and 4 bases, in that order; junction bases with no gene match: 7. This CDR3 is built from 15 residues. This chain's CDR3 is CASRPGQGAIYGYTF. CDR3 coding DNA: TGTGCCAGCAGACCTGGACAGGGGGCGATCTATGGCTACACCTTC.

This chain uses TRBV5-4 with TRBJ1-4; TRBD1 agrees at 7 bases. The germline CDR1 and CDR2 sequences are SGHNT and YYREEE (reference sequence). Unmatched junction bases numbered 4, after V lost 3 bases and J lost 5 bases. CDR3 size: 14 residues. This CDR3 is CASSWAGGNEKLFF. The CDR3 DNA sequence: TGTGCCAGCAGCTGGGCAGGGGGAAATGAAAAACTGTTTTTT.

The chain uses TRBV30 and TRBJ1-4; 8 bases match TRBD1. The trim removed 2 bases at V and 5 bases at J, leaving 4 bases unmatched. Per germline, CDR1 GTSNPN and CDR2 SVGIG (reference sequence). This CDR3 spans 14 amino acids. CDR3 DNA sequence: TGTGCCTGGAGTCTTAGGACAGGGAATGAAAAACTGTTTTTT. This encodes CAWSLRTGNEKLFF.

About this clone: Germline is not matched at one junction end, which may reflect a read error. In the same sample, other DNA sequences code for this CDR3. V is TRBV18 and J is TRBJ1-1; D is undetermined. CDR1 and CDR2 (germline): KGHSH, LQKENI. This CDR3 has 15 amino acids. The CDR3 is CASSPTRTENTEAFF. The CDR3 region has the DNA TGTGCCAGCTCACCGACTAGGACTGAGAACACTGAAGCTTTTTTT.

The rearrangement joins TRBV7-2 to TRBJ1-6; tentatively, D is TRBD1 (6 bases). Trimming removed 6 bases at V and 8 bases at J, with 14 bases between. Germline loops: CDR1 SGHTA, CDR2 FQGNSA. This CDR3 has 14 residues. The CDR3 DNA follows: TGTGCCAGCAGGATGACAGGTCTGGATTCACCCCTCCACTTT. Translating it yields CASRMTGLDSPLHF.

J is TRBJ2-1 and V is TRBV9; tentative D call: TRBD2 (5 bases). The V gene's germline CDR1 is SGDLS and CDR2 YYNGEE. Trimming removed 0 bases at V and 0 bases at J, with 7 bases between. This CDR3 has 15 amino acids. The CDR3 region has the DNA TGTGCCAGCAGCGTAGGTGCGGGCTCCTACAATGAGCAGTTCTTC. Protein product: CASSVGAGSYNEQFF.

This clone was recorded only once. This chain joins TRBV10-3 and TRBJ1-1; maybe TRBD1 (6 bases). Trimming pared 0 bases from V and 11 bases from J, leaving 16 bases between. The CDR3 has 14 amino acids. CDR1 is ENHRY, CDR2 SYGVKD, per germline. CDR3 amino acids: CAISESVEGGHAFF. The CDR3 nucleotides are TGTGCCATCAGTGAGTCGGTGGAGGGGGGGCATGCTTTCTTT.

V usage is TRBV9 and J usage is TRBJ1-4; 9 bases line up with TRBD1. V dropped 4 bases and J dropped 8; count of bases not matched to a gene: 9. There are 15 residues in the CDR3. Germline V gene sequence: CDR1 SGDLS, CDR2 YYNGEE. DNA for the CDR3: TGTGCCAGCAGCTCCCCCGGGACAGGGCGCGAAAAACTGTTTTTT. This sequence encodes CASSSPGTGREKLFF.

V and J are TRBV5-4 and TRBJ1-1; D is uncertain. V lost 5 bases to trimming and J lost 4 bases, with 9 bases between them. CDR3 length: 12 residues. The germline V gene encodes CDR1 SGHNT and CDR2 YYREEE (reference sequence). The CDR3 spells CASRTGGTEAFF. The CDR3 DNA follows: TGTGCCAGCAGGACCGGAGGCACTGAAGCTTTCTTT.

The chain couples TRBV27 to TRBJ1-5; D unclear. The CDR3 is 13 residues long. CDR1 is MNHEY, CDR2 SMNVEV, per germline (reference sequence). Trimming left V 5 bases short and J 3 bases short, with 8 bases between. Here the CDR3 reads CASSPQSNQPQHF. Written as DNA, the CDR3 is TGTGCCAGCAGTCCCCAATCCAATCAGCCCCAGCATTTT.

CDR3 loop: CASSPNTGGRDSNQPQHF. As DNA, the CDR3 is TGTGCCAGCTCACCAAATACAGGGGGCCGTGATAGCAATCAGCCCCAGCATTTT. The J gene is TRBJ1-5, the V gene TRBV18, with 9 bases matching TRBD1. With V trimmed by 2 bases and J by 0 bases, 8 bases remained unmatched. Germline values: CDR1 KGHSH, CDR2 LQKENI. CDR3 length: 18 amino acids.

The table lists this clone with a few counts. This chain links TRBV15 with TRBJ1-5; 12 bases are a match to TRBD1. Germline V CDR1 and CDR2: LNHNV, YYDKDF (reference sequence). CDR3 length: 17 amino acids. The junction had 7 bases not matched to a gene; V was cut back by 3 bases and J by 4 bases. CDR3 loop: CATSRGTGGASNQPQHF. Written as DNA, the CDR3 is TGTGCCACCAGCAGGGGGACAGGGGGCGCAAGTAATCAGCCCCAGCATTTT.

The chain carries TRBV6-1 and TRBJ1-2; D perhaps matches TRBD1 (5 bases). Trimming stripped 2 bases from V and 3 bases from J, with 10 bases between. The CDR3 has 14 amino acids. Germline V gives CDR1 MNHNS, CDR2 SASEGT. The CDR3 DNA sequence: TGTGCCAGCAGTGAATTCCGGGGGGACTATGGCTACACCTTC. It translates to CASSEFRGDYGYTF.

In this sample, this clone turned up a few times. Here the CDR3 reads CSASNEKLFF. In DNA, the CDR3 is TGCAGTGCTTCGAATGAAAAACTGTTTTTT. V gene TRBV20-1 combines with J gene TRBJ1-4; no definite D call. CDR1 DFQATT and CDR2 SNEGSKA come from the germline V gene (reference sequence). CDR3 size: 10 residues. Trimming took off 5 bases at V and 5 bases at J, with 3 bases between the two ends.

This sequence joins TRBV18 and TRBJ1-1; TRBD1 might be the D (6 bases). Germline V gene lookup returns CDR1 KGHSH and CDR2 LQKENI. The CDR3 length is 15 residues. V shed 4 bases and J shed 4 bases, with 16 bases lying between them. The CDR3 loop is CASSLNQGFGTEAFF. CDR3 nucleotide sequence: TGTGCCAGCTCACTGAATCAGGGGTTTGGCACTGAAGCTTTCTTT. Variable domain in full (rest from reference TRBV18 and TRBJ1-1): NAGVMQNPRHLVRRRGQEARLRCSPMKGHSHVYWYRQLPEEGLKFMVYLQKENIIDESGMPKERFSAEFPKEGPSILRIQQVVRGDSAAYFCASSLNQGFGTEAFFGQGTRLTVV.

The V and J genes are TRBV25-1 and TRBJ1-1; D is uncertain. CDR1 MGHDK and CDR2 SYGVNS come from the germline V gene. The CDR3 sequence is 13 residues long. V was shortened by 7 bases and J by 1 base, with 10 bases between the two germline ends. In DNA, the CDR3 is TGTGCCAGCAAAGGAGTGGGGAACACTGAAGCTTTCTTT. Translated: CASKGVGNTEAFF.